The 20 T cell receptor beta chains reported below all come from one sample, sequenced in a study of cytomegalovirus exposure and HLA in healthy donors. Both 60 Vbeta primers and 13 Jbeta primers went into the PCR. TCRdb keeps only in-frame clones here, not all; method: immunoSEQ multiplex PCR. Here the sample spans around 130,000 clones, approximately 66% being singletons. The specimen was PBMCs. Source of these receptors: a woman aged 40 to 49 in good health and CMV-seropositive.

The chain recombines TRBV5-6 with TRBJ2-4; the match to TRBD1 covers 9 bases. V shed 2 bases and J 0 bases; nucleotides not matched to a gene: 3. Germline-derived CDR1 and CDR2 are SGHDT and YYEEEE. The CDR3 loop spans 16 amino acids. The CDR3 DNA sequence: TGTGCCAGCAGCTTAACAGGGGGCATAGCCAAAAACATTCAGTACTTC. Its protein product is CASSLTGGIAKNIQYF.

This clone was observed a few times. This chain joins TRBV19 and TRBJ1-6; the D is unclear. V was cut by 8 bases and J by 6 bases, with 8 bases left in between. CDR3 length equals 12 residues. Germline V gives CDR1 LNHDA, CDR2 SQIVND (reference sequence). The DNA of the CDR3 is TGTGCCAGTGCGACGGGTAATTCACCCCTCCACTTT. This sequence encodes CASATGNSPLHF.

CDR3 amino acids: CASSLSSGYTF. CDR3 DNA: TGTGCCAGCAGCCTCAGTTCTGGCTACACCTTC. V and J are TRBV5-6 and TRBJ1-2, with D unclear. This CDR3 has 11 residues. Germline V gene lookup returns CDR1 SGHDT and CDR2 YYEEEE. Trimming removed 4 bases from V and 7 bases from J, with 8 bases in between. Full variable domain (outside the CDR3, taken from reference TRBV5-6 and TRBJ1-2): DAGVTQSPTHLIKTRGQQVTLRCSPKSGHDTVSWYQQALGQGPQFIFQYYEEEERQRGNFPDRFSGHQFPNYSSELNVNALLLGDSALYLCASSLSSGYTFGSGTRLTVV.

The chain recombines TRBV10-3 with TRBJ2-3; 7 bases are shared with TRBD1. CDR3 length equals 15 residues. Per the germline V gene, CDR1 is ENHRY and CDR2 is SYGVKD. V dropped 6 bases and J dropped 0; count of bases not matched to a gene: 6. CDR3 residues: CAISRQGASTDTQYF. The CDR3 DNA reads TGTGCCATCAGCCGACAGGGCGCTAGCACAGATACGCAGTATTTT.

The chain recombines TRBV14 with TRBJ2-7, with 10 positions matching TRBD2. CDR1 and CDR2 from the germline V gene are SGHDN and FVKESK. There are 14 residues in the CDR3. J was trimmed by 2 bases and V by 4 bases; bases with no gene match: 2. The CDR3 region has the DNA TGTGCCAGCAGCCCCGGGACTAGCGCCTACGAGCAGTACTTC. It specifies CASSPGTSAYEQYF.

This clone was counted a few times. At one boundary the junction diverges from the germline segment, which might be a read error. V is TRBV6-1 and J is TRBJ2-4; D perhaps matches TRBD2 (7 bases). Per germline, CDR1 MNHNS and CDR2 SASEGT. The CDR3 totals 14 residues. CDR3 in DNA: TGTGCCAGCAGTGAAGCTCCGGAGGGGGGGTGTATCCACTTC. Amino acids: CASSEAPEGGCIHF.

V gene TRBV28 combines with J gene TRBJ1-6; a possible D gene is TRBD1 (6 bases). The V end was cut by 5 bases, the J end by 13 bases, with 24 bases between. The germline CDR1 and CDR2 sequences are MDHEN and SYDVKM. The CDR3 consists of 16 residues. CDR3 coding DNA: TGTGCCAGCAGTCCCGTCGGGGGGGCAGTTACCCTCCCCCTCCACTTT. This encodes CASSPVGGAVTLPLHF.

The chain couples TRBV5-4 to TRBJ2-3, with TRBD2 matching over 9 bases. The CDR3 totals 15 residues. From germline, CDR1 is SGHNT and CDR2 YYREEE (reference sequence). V shed 4 bases, J shed 3 bases, and the junction held 6 bases outside the gene matches. The CDR3 DNA reads as TGTGCCAGCAGCCCAGCGGGGGGTCGGACAGATACGCAGTATTTT. This translates into CASSPAGGRTDTQYF.

V gene TRBV18 combines with J gene TRBJ1-5; 9 bases map to TRBD1. Losses at the gene ends were 6 bases for V and 6 bases for J; bases not matched to a gene: 9. Per germline, CDR1 KGHSH and CDR2 LQKENI. This CDR3 comprises 15 residues. This CDR3 reads CASSPPGTGLQPQHF. The CDR3 region has the DNA TGTGCCAGCTCCCCCCCCGGGACAGGGCTTCAGCCCCAGCATTTT.

V gene TRBV9 combines with J gene TRBJ1-1; 8 bases fit TRBD1. This CDR3 comprises 16 residues. Trimming cost V 2 bases and J 3 bases; bases outside gene matches: 9. Germline CDR1 and CDR2: SGDLS and YYNGEE. The CDR3 DNA is TGTGCCAGCAGCGTGCGCGCAGGGGGCCGGGACACTGAAGCTTTCTTT. Translating it yields CASSVRAGGRDTEAFF. Together with reference TRBV9 and TRBJ1-1, the CDR3 gives the full variable domain: DSGVTQTPKHLITATGQRVTLRCSPRSGDLSVYWYQQSLDQGLQFLIQYYNGEERAKGNILERFSAQQFPDLHSELNLSSLELGDSALYFCASSVRAGGRDTEAFFGQGTRLTVV.

This chain links TRBV18 with TRBJ1-5; 11 bases align to TRBD1. Germline CDR1 KGHSH, CDR2 LQKENI. The length of the CDR3 is 17 residues. The trim removed 5 bases at V and 0 bases at J, leaving 6 bases unmatched. CDR3 nucleotides: TGTGCCAGCTCATTCGGACAGGGGGCGAATAGCAATCAGCCCCAGCATTTT. Protein sequence: CASSFGQGANSNQPQHF.

In DNA, the CDR3 is TGCGCCAGCAGCCCGGGACAGGGGTCCTATGGCTACACCTTC. Protein: CASSPGQGSYGYTF. The V gene is TRBV5-1, the J gene TRBJ1-2; the match to TRBD1 covers 10 bases. CDR3 size: 14 residues. Germline trimming cut 4 bases from V and 4 bases from J; bases unmatched to any gene: 4. In germline, CDR1 is SGHRS, CDR2 YFSETQ.

The chain joins TRBV18 to TRBJ1-3; TRBD1 might be the D (6 bases). Trimming removed 3 bases from V and 2 bases from J, with 14 bases in between. CDR3 length equals 16 residues. CDR1 is KGHSH and CDR2 is LQKENI in the germline V gene. Written as DNA, the CDR3 is TGTGCCAGCTCACCGGAATCAGGGGCCCCTGGAAACACCATATATTTT. It specifies CASSPESGAPGNTIYF.

This clone has just one count. V and J are TRBV5-1 and TRBJ2-5; D may be TRBD1 (5 bases). The CDR3 length is 14 residues. Trimming left V 0 bases short and J 4 bases short, with 10 bases between. Germline-derived CDR1 and CDR2 are SGHRS and YFSETQ. The CDR3, as DNA: TGCGCCAGCAGCTTGGAGGCAGGGCGAGAGACCCAGTACTTC. Translated, it gives CASSLEAGRETQYF.

The CDR3 reads CASSFLEAAGHGYTF. The CDR3, as DNA: TGTGCCAGCAGCTTCCTAGAGGCAGCGGGTCATGGCTACACCTTC. The chain links TRBV7-9 to TRBJ1-2; D gene uncertain. The CDR3 extends over 15 amino acids. CDR1 SEHNR and CDR2 FQNEAQ come from the germline V gene (reference sequence). V lost 3 bases to trimming and J lost 6 bases, with 17 bases between them.

The rearrangement uses TRBV10-3 and TRBJ2-7, with a weak D call TRBD1 (6 bases). The germline V and J ends were trimmed by 6 bases and 6 bases, with 12 bases remaining between them. The CDR3 totals 12 residues. Germline CDR1 ENHRY, CDR2 SYGVKD. CDR3 protein: CAISLQGREQYF. In DNA form, the CDR3 reads TGTGCCATCAGCCTACAGGGTCGCGAGCAGTACTTC.

This clone has just a few counts. The chain has TRBV18 and TRBJ1-5; D perhaps matches TRBD1 (6 bases). The V and J ends lost 10 bases and 4 bases respectively, with 17 bases between them. CDR1 is KGHSH, CDR2 LQKENI, per germline. The length of the CDR3 is 14 residues. CDR3 nucleotides: TGTGCCACCTCCGACAGGATGGAGAATCAGCCCCAGCATTTT. Translating it yields CATSDRMENQPQHF.

This chain uses TRBV2 with TRBJ2-7; TRBD2 agrees at 12 bases. This CDR3 has 15 residues. The V gene end was trimmed by 6 bases and the J gene end by 6 bases; junction bases not matched to a gene: 9. Germline-derived CDR1 and CDR2 are SNHLY and FYNNEI. The CDR3 region has the DNA TGTGCCAGCAGCTTCAGACTAGCGGGAGATGGCGAGCAGTACTTC. This gives the protein CASSFRLAGDGEQYF. Filled out from reference TRBV2 and TRBJ2-7, the complete variable domain reads EPEVTQTPSHQVTQMGQEVILRCVPISNHLYFYWYRQILGQKVEFLVSFYNNEISEKSEIFDDQFSVERPDGSNFTLKIRSTKLEDSAMYFCASSFRLAGDGEQYFGPGTRLTVT.

The V gene is TRBV23-1, the J gene TRBJ1-1; D might be TRBD1 (6 bases). TRBV23-1 is identified as an open reading frame with a role that is uncertain. The germline V and J ends were trimmed by 10 bases and 4 bases, with 31 bases remaining between them. There are 18 residues in the CDR3. CDR3 DNA sequence: TGCGCCACCCGAACAATCACGGGCAAAAAGACAGGAGCCACTGAAGCTTTCTTT. It is translated as CATRTITGKKTGATEAFF.

This chain connects TRBV18 to TRBJ1-5, with 8 bases fitting TRBD1. The CDR3 is 15 amino acids. With 3 bases clipped from V and 6 bases from J, the junction kept 7 bases outside the gene matches. Germline V gene sequence: CDR1 KGHSH, CDR2 LQKENI. The CDR3 spells CASSPGQGIAQPQHF. As DNA, the CDR3 is TGTGCCAGCTCACCTGGACAGGGTATTGCTCAGCCCCAGCATTTT. Filled out from reference TRBV18 and TRBJ1-5, the complete variable domain reads NAGVMQNPRHLVRRRGQEARLRCSPMKGHSHVYWYRQLPEEGLKFMVYLQKENIIDESGMPKERFSAEFPKEGPSILRIQQVVRGDSAAYFCASSPGQGIAQPQHFGDGTRLSIL.